This T cell receptor beta chain was observed in a study of T cells in localized non-small cell lung cancer. Clones were sequenced by immunoSEQ multiplex PCR, and TCRdb holds only the in-frame ones, with some missing. The sample lists some 27,000 clones, around 90% occurring once. This CDR3 has 17 amino acids. V was clipped by 0 bases and J by 5 bases; unmatched bases: 11. Looked up from germline, CDR1 is SGHRS and CDR2 is YFSETQ. V is TRBV5-1 and J is TRBJ2-3, with 8 positions matching TRBD2. This clonotype was obtained from a woman aged 18-49 years with stage I lung adenocarcinoma. The sample here was peripheral blood, taken before any cancer treatment. The CDR3 spells CASSLALFREGIDTQYF. The CDR3 DNA reads as TGCGCCAGCAGCTTGGCCTTGTTCCGGGAGGGGATAGATACGCAGTATTTT.